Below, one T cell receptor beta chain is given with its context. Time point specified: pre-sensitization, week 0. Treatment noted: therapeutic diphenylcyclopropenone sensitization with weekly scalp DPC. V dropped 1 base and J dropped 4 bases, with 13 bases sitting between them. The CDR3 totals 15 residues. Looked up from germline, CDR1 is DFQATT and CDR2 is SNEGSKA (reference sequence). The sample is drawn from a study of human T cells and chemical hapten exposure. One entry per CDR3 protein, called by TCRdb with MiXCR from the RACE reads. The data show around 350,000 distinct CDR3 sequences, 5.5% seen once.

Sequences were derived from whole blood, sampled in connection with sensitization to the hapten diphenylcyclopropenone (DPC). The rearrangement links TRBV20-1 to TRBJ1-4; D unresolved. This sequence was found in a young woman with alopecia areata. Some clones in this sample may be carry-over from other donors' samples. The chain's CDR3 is CSARVGGRYNEKLFF. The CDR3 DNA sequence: TGCAGTGCTAGAGTGGGAGGCAGATATAATGAAAAACTGTTTTTT.